One and the same sample provided the 14 T cell receptor beta chains below, sequenced in a study of OX40 agonist ivuxolimab in advanced cancers. Produced via immunoSEQ multiplex PCR; TCRdb's table is partial and in-frame only. The table has fewer than 90,000 clones, 86% seen once. This specimen was CD4+ or CD8+ T cells sorted from blood, taken in a trial of the OX40 agonist ivuxolimab. The receptors were sampled from an adult with an advanced solid tumor such as melanoma, head and neck, liver or kidney cancer.

The chain links TRBV11-2 to TRBJ2-6; the D is unclear. Trimming pared 5 bases from V and 0 bases from J, leaving 11 bases between. CDR1 is SGHAT and CDR2 is FQNNGV in the germline V gene. The CDR3 has 16 amino acids. CDR3 bases: TGTGCCAGCAGCGGCGGACGGTCCTCTGGGGCCAACGTCCTGACTTTC. Its translation is CASSGGRSSGANVLTF.

This chain links TRBV7-6 with TRBJ2-1; TRBD2 agrees at 7 bases. V lost 5 bases to trimming and J lost 7 bases; unmatched junction nucleotides: 11. The CDR3 consists of 15 residues. Germline V lookup: CDR1 SGHVS, CDR2 FNYEAQ. The DNA of the CDR3 is TGTGCCAGCAGCCGCGGGGGTGGGGCTTTAAATGAGCAGTTCTTC. Translating it yields CASSRGGGALNEQFF.

This clone was recorded only once. V and J are TRBV5-4 and TRBJ1-5; D perhaps matches TRBD1 (6 bases). Trimming stripped 4 bases from V and 6 bases from J, with 14 bases between. The CDR3 sequence is 14 residues long. Looked up from germline, CDR1 is SGHNT and CDR2 is YYREEE (reference sequence). For the CDR3, the DNA is TGTGCCAGCAGCCCCTCAGGGGCGGGTCAGCCCCAGCATTTT. It translates to CASSPSGAGQPQHF.

The chain carries TRBV5-4 and TRBJ1-3, with 8 bases identical to TRBD1. In germline, CDR1 is SGHNT, CDR2 YYREEE (reference sequence). Trimming cost V 5 bases and J 4 bases; bases outside gene matches: 5. The CDR3 runs 14 residues. CDR3 DNA sequence: TGTGCCAGCAGGATGACAGGGGTCGGAAACACCATATATTTT. Translated: CASRMTGVGNTIYF.

The chain joins TRBV14 to TRBJ2-4; D unresolved. Trimming took 1 base from V and 4 from J, leaving 5 bases between them. This CDR3 comprises 13 residues. CDR1 SGHDN and CDR2 FVKESK come from the germline V gene. CDR3 sequence reads: CASSQVSKNIQYF. CDR3 DNA sequence: TGTGCCAGCAGCCAAGTTTCTAAAAACATTCAGTACTTC.

The rearrangement joins TRBV2 to TRBJ1-4, with D uncertain. Germline V gene sequence: CDR1 SNHLY, CDR2 FYNNEI. The CDR3 contains 15 residues. The V and J ends lost 7 bases and 1 base respectively, with 13 bases between them. The CDR3 protein is CASIDGGKTNEKLFF. The CDR3 nucleotides are TGTGCCAGCATCGACGGTGGCAAAACTAATGAAAAACTGTTTTTT.

This clone was recorded once. This sequence joins TRBV2 and TRBJ1-6; D not resolved. The V gene's germline CDR1 is SNHLY and CDR2 FYNNEI. Trimming removed 3 bases at V and 7 bases at J, with 10 bases between. The CDR3 totals 14 residues. CDR3 bases: TGTGCCAGCAGTGACGGCCGACGGAATTCACCCCTCCACTTT. It is translated as CASSDGRRNSPLHF.

This clone was seen only once. The chain couples TRBV5-8 to TRBJ1-2, with D uncertain. The ends were cut back, 2 bases at V and 8 bases at J, with 13 bases in the middle. Per the germline V gene, CDR1 is SGHTS and CDR2 is YDEGEE. The CDR3 contains 13 residues. CDR3 loop: CASSLRDVGGYTF. DNA of the CDR3: TGTGCCAGCAGCTTAAGAGACGTGGGAGGCTACACCTTC.

The chain recombines TRBV18 with TRBJ2-7; TRBD1 might be the D (5 bases). The CDR3 runs 15 residues. Germline CDR1 and CDR2: KGHSH and LQKENI. V lost 0 bases, J lost 0 bases, and 9 bases lay in between. The CDR3 spells CASSPPGRSSYEQYF. CDR3 nucleotide sequence: TGTGCCAGCTCACCACCGGGGCGTAGCTCCTACGAGCAGTACTTC.

Here the CDR3 DNA reads TGTGCCAGCAACCACAGGGGGCAGGACGAGCAGTACTTC. Its translation is CASNHRGQDEQYF. The chain combines TRBV5-4 with TRBJ2-7; 9 nucleotides align to TRBD1. CDR3 length equals 13 residues. J lost 5 bases, V lost 6 bases, and 6 bases had no gene match. Germline assignment: CDR1 SGHNT and CDR2 YYREEE (reference sequence).

The chain has TRBV7-2 and TRBJ2-7; 9 bases map to TRBD1. V lost 4 bases, J lost 3 bases, and 4 bases stayed unmatched. There are 14 residues in the CDR3. The germline CDR1 and CDR2 sequences are SGHTA and FQGNSA. CDR3 sequence reads: CASSSTGGSYEQYF. The CDR3 DNA is TGTGCCAGCAGCTCCACAGGGGGCAGCTACGAGCAGTACTTC.

J is TRBJ1-5 and V is TRBV19; 7 bases are a match to TRBD1. The trim removed 4 bases at V and 2 bases at J, leaving 5 bases unmatched. This CDR3 region has 15 residues. The germline V gene has CDR1 LNHDA and CDR2 SQIVND (reference sequence). The CDR3 DNA is TGTGCCAGTAGTACGCGACAGGGCGGCAATCAGCCCCAGCATTTT. It encodes CASSTRQGGNQPQHF.

V is TRBV9 and J is TRBJ2-4; 8 nucleotides line up with TRBD2. The V gene's germline CDR1 is SGDLS and CDR2 YYNGEE. J gave up 6 bases and V 5 bases, and 10 bases lay outside the gene matches. The CDR3 runs to 15 residues. The CDR3 DNA reads as TGTGCCAGCAGTCGAGAGCCAGCGGGAGCAAACATTCAGTACTTC. It is translated as CASSREPAGANIQYF.

The rearrangement joins TRBV5-1 to TRBJ1-6, with D possibly being TRBD1 (5 bases). Germline V gene lookup returns CDR1 SGHRS and CDR2 YFSETQ. With 1 base removed from V and 6 bases from J, the gap between germline ends came to 14 bases. CDR3 size: 16 residues. CDR3 residues: CASSLSPGKANSPLHF. The CDR3 coding sequence is TGCGCCAGCAGCTTGTCCCCAGGGAAGGCTAATTCACCCCTCCACTTT.